This TCR beta chain was retrieved from a study of T-cell memory formation after mild COVID-19. For the study at large: The two donors had largely donor-specific TCR clusters.

The germline CDR1 and CDR2 sequences are SGHTA and FQGTGA. The CDR3 has 13 amino acids. This clonotype has only a few counts. Its specificity is unknown. One junction end disagrees with the germline gene, perhaps due to a read error. Study-wide results and caveats: Researchers found some responding clones in pre-infection memory, a sign that cross-reactive memory joined. Clones contracting over day 15 to 85 were CD4/CD8 balanced, with later expanders leaning CD4+.

cDNA libraries for TCR alpha and TCR beta, carrying sample barcodes and UMIs, came from 5'RACE with constant-segment primers. A single record per CDR3 protein comes from TCRdb applying MiXCR to the 5' RACE reads. This table has roughly 250,000 distinct CDR3 sequences, approximately 15% appearing once. This chain links TRBV7-3 with TRBJ2-3; D is ambiguous. The TCR originated in a man between 18 and 29 years old who had mild COVID-19 (a few samples of this study predate the infection). Cell type and time point are not known. Material for sequencing was PBMCs or a T cell subset sorted from them (not recorded which). The CDR3: CASSLTGVDTQYF. For the CDR3, the DNA is TGTGCCAGCAGCCTAACCGGAGTAGATACGCAGTATTTT. The variable domain in full, with the rest retrieved from reference TRBV7-3 and TRBJ2-3, is GAGVSQTPSNKVTEKGKYVELRCDPISGHTALYWYRQSLGQGPEFLIYFQGTGAADDSGLPNDRFFAVRPEGSVSTLKIQRTERGDSAVYLCASSLTGVDTQYFGPGTRLTVL.